This is a list of T cell receptor beta chains from one sample in a study of neoadjuvant anti-PD-1 for oral cavity cancer. Sequencing was performed with immunoSEQ multiplex PCR; in TCRdb, only in-frame clones are kept and a portion is missing. This repertoire shows roughly 13,000 clones, about 74% found once; its top ten account for approximately 3.2%. The input for sequencing was PBMCs, taken after nivolumab (anti-PD-1) treatment. The receptor source for this set is a person aged 35-79 years with oral cavity squamous cell carcinoma. Both conserved end residues are part of each CDR3. The D gene is left open where the match is weak. Clone size appears in some rows only: once, few, many, or a class for an expanded clone.

clone_size	v_call	j_call	d_call	cdr3_nt	cdr3_aa
-	TRBV29-1	TRBJ1-1	TRBD1	TGCAGCGCGACCGGGACAGTACATGAAGCTTTCTTT	CSATGTVHEAFF
-	TRBV14	TRBJ1-4	-	TGTGCCAGCAGCCAAGTCGGGGGGGCAACTAATGAAAAACTGTTTTTT	CASSQVGGATNEKLFF
-	TRBV27	TRBJ2-1	TRBD2	TGTGCCAGCAGTGGGAGGGGTTCATTACCCGGGACTAGCGGCTCGGTCAATGAGCAGTTCTTC	CASSGRGSLPGTSGSVNEQFF
few	TRBV18	TRBJ1-5	TRBD1	TGTGCCAGCTCACCCGGACAGGGGGCTGGTCAGCCCCAGCATTTT	CASSPGQGAGQPQHF
-	TRBV6-1	TRBJ2-5	-	TGTGCCAGCACCCGACTGGCTCAAGAGACCCAGTACTTC	CASTRLAQETQYF
-	TRBV2	TRBJ2-3	-	TGTGCCAGCAGGGGGGAGCCAGATACGCAGTATTTT	CASRGEPDTQYF
-	TRBV27	TRBJ2-3	TRBD2	TGTGCCAGCAGTCGGCTAGCGGGCTACACAGATACGCAGTATTTT	CASSRLAGYTDTQYF
-	TRBV12-5	TRBJ1-2	TRBD1	TGTGCTAGGCCTCCGACAGGGAATGGCTACACCTTC	CARPPTGNGYTF
-	TRBV2	TRBJ2-3	TRBD2	TGTGCCAGCAGTGAAATGCGGGAGAAGGGATGGTATTTT	CASSEMREKGWYF
-	TRBV10-2	TRBJ1-1	-	TGCGCCAGCAGTGAATCTTTAATCTACCCAGGGAAGGCTTTCTTT	CASSESLIYPGKAFF
-	TRBV7-3	TRBJ2-4	-	TGTGCCAGCAGCTTAGGCTCCGGAGGGGGGAAAAACATTCAGTACTTC	CASSLGSGGGKNIQYF
-	TRBV5-1	TRBJ2-5	TRBD2	TGCGCCAGCAGCTCTGGATTAGCGGGAGGGCGAGAGACCCAGTACTTC	CASSSGLAGGRETQYF
-	TRBV6-5	TRBJ1-1	TRBD1	TGTGCCAGCAGGGGACAGGGTTGGGGGAACACTGAAGCTTTCTTT	CASRGQGWGNTEAFF
-	TRBV2	TRBJ2-1	-	TGTGCCAGCAGTGATCCTGGTGGACGTCCAAGCTCCTACAATGAGCAGTTCTTC	CASSDPGGRPSSYNEQFF
-	TRBV7-3	TRBJ2-2	-	TGTGCCAGCAGCCAAAACACAGGACCCGGGGAGCTGTTTTTT	CASSQNTGPGELFF
-	TRBV5-5	TRBJ2-2	TRBD2	TGTGCCAGCAGCTTTATTGGCGGGAGTGTGGCCGGGGAGTTGTTTTTT	CASSFIGGSVAGELFF
few	TRBV27	TRBJ1-2	TRBD1	TGTGCCAGCAGACCCCAGGGGGCATATGACTATGGCTACACCTTC	CASRPQGAYDYGYTF
once	TRBV7-8	TRBJ2-1	TRBD2	TGTGCCAGCAGTTTGAGCGGGAGCTCCTACAATGAGCAGTTCTTC	CASSLSGSSYNEQFF
-	TRBV5-6	TRBJ1-2	-	TGTGCCAGCAGCCCTCTGCCATTTGGGGGAGACTATGGCTACACCTTC	CASSPLPFGGDYGYTF
-	TRBV10-3	TRBJ2-7	TRBD2	TGTGCCATCAGTGACCCCGGGGCTAGCGGCCTCTACGAGCAGTACTTC	CAISDPGASGLYEQYF
-	TRBV19	TRBJ2-1	TRBD2	TGTGCCAGTACCCGAAAGGGGACTAGCGGAGCCTACAATGAGCAGTTCTTC	CASTRKGTSGAYNEQFF
-	TRBV9	TRBJ2-2	-	TGTGCCAGCAGCGTAGCCCCGAACACCGGGGAGCTGTTTTTT	CASSVAPNTGELFF
-	TRBV7-6	TRBJ2-1	TRBD2	TGTGCCAGCAGCGTAGCGGGAGTTGCCTACAATGAGCAGTTCTTC	CASSVAGVAYNEQFF
few	TRBV10-3	TRBJ1-5	-	TGTGCCATCAGTCTAGGACCCGGGGGGGATCAGCCCCAGCATTTT	CAISLGPGGDQPQHF
-	TRBV30	TRBJ2-1	-	TGTGCCTGGACGGGACAAAGCTCCTACAATGAGCAGTTCTTC	CAWTGQSSYNEQFF
-	TRBV15	TRBJ2-1	-	TGTGCCACCAGCAGAGATTCGGGCGGGCCGGGCCATGAGCAGTTCTTC	CATSRDSGGPGHEQFF
once	TRBV7-2	TRBJ2-6	-	TGTGCCAGCAGCTCCGATTTCTCTGGGGCCAACGTCCTGACTTTC	CASSSDFSGANVLTF
once	TRBV7-9	TRBJ1-2	-	TGTGCCAGCAGCTTAAGAGGCTACACCTTC	CASSLRGYTF
-	TRBV11-2	TRBJ2-5	-	TGTGCCAGCAGCTCCATTGGAGGGGGCAGTGGGGGAGAGACCCAGTACTTC	CASSSIGGGSGGETQYF
-	TRBV28	TRBJ1-5	TRBD1	TGTGCCAGCAGTTCCCTGGACAGGGAGAATCAGCCCCAGCATTTT	CASSSLDRENQPQHF
-	TRBV7-3	TRBJ2-1	-	TGTGCCAGCAGCTGGGGCGTGGGTAATGAGCAGTTCTTC	CASSWGVGNEQFF
-	TRBV28	TRBJ2-5	-	TGTGCCAGCAGTTTCATGATCAAGGGAGTAGAGACCCAGTACTTC	CASSFMIKGVETQYF
once	TRBV13	TRBJ2-3	-	TGTGCCAGCAGCTTCGGCAGGGTCGATACGCAGTATTTT	CASSFGRVDTQYF
-	TRBV12-5	TRBJ2-6	-	TGTGCTAGTGGTTTGGTCGGTAAGTGGGCAGGGGAATCTGGGGCCAACGTCCTGACTTTC	CASGLVGKWAGESGANVLTF
-	TRBV19	TRBJ2-2	-	TGTGCCAGTAGTAACCCGGGGTTAACCGGGGAGCTGTTTTTT	CASSNPGLTGELFF
-	TRBV6-5	TRBJ2-7	TRBD2	TGTGCCAGCAGTTATCAAAGCGGGAGGTACGAGCAGTACTTC	CASSYQSGRYEQYF
few	TRBV30	TRBJ2-1	-	TGTGCCTGGGGGGAGACCAGAGAGAGGGAGTTCTTC	CAWGETREREFF
once	TRBV25-1	TRBJ2-2	-	TGTGCCAGCAGCTGGGGACGTACACACACCGGGGAGCTGTTTTTT	CASSWGRTHTGELFF
-	TRBV11-2	TRBJ2-1	TRBD2	TGTGCCAGCAGCTTCGGGACTAGCTCCGACAATGAGCAGTTCTTC	CASSFGTSSDNEQFF
-	TRBV7-9	TRBJ2-1	TRBD2	TGTGCCAGCAGCTTACTAGCGGCGAACTACAATGAGCAGTTCTTC	CASSLLAANYNEQFF
-	TRBV30	TRBJ1-1	-	TGTGCCTGGAAGTTCTTGGGCGAACAAAGGGGGAACACTGAAGCTTTCTTT	CAWKFLGEQRGNTEAFF
-	TRBV9	TRBJ1-1	-	TGTGCCAGCAGCGCCAGGGTTGGGAACACTGAAGCTTTCTTT	CASSARVGNTEAFF
few	TRBV27	TRBJ1-2	TRBD1	TGTGCCAGCAGGGGGACAGACGCAAACTATGGCTACACCTTC	CASRGTDANYGYTF